Listed below are T cell receptor beta chains from one sample, sequenced in a study of CD8 T cells in ankylosing spondylitis. TCRdb reprocessed the 5' RACE reads via MiXCR and lists one record per CDR3 protein. The sample has about 280,000 distinct CDR3 sequences, 15% to 25% seen once. Source material: blood, either unsorted or a sorted T cell fraction (not recorded which). These receptors all stem from a male donor with ankylosing spondylitis or in good health (not recorded which). Each CDR3 is given with its conserved first and last residue. D genes are given only for firm matches. Not every row has a clone size; where given, it reads once, few, many or a size class.

v_call	d_call	j_call	clone_size	cdr3_aa	cdr3_nt
TRBV7-8	TRBD2	TRBJ2-2	few	CASSPRLAGGPMGTGELFF	TGTGCCAGCAGCCCCCGACTAGCGGGAGGGCCAATGGGAACCGGGGAGCTGTTTTTT
TRBV6-1	TRBD2	TRBJ2-3	-	CASSELLAGSDTQYF	TGTGCCAGCAGTGAACTCCTAGCGGGATCGGATACGCAGTATTTT
TRBV10-1	-	TRBJ2-1	-	CASSSGTFQVREQFF	TGCGCCAGCAGTTCCGGGACCTTCCAGGTCCGGGAGCAGTTCTTC
TRBV20-1	TRBD1	TRBJ1-1	many	CSARKGATEAFF	TGCAGTGCTAGAAAGGGGGCCACTGAAGCTTTCTTT
TRBV5-1	-	TRBJ1-6	-	CASSPSEDSPLHF	TGCGCCAGCAGCCCTTCGGAGGATTCACCCCTCCACTTT
TRBV9	TRBD2	TRBJ2-2	-	CASSPRTSETSNTGELFF	TGTGCCAGCAGCCCCCGGACTAGCGAGACCTCAAACACCGGGGAGCTGTTTTTT
TRBV5-1	TRBD2	TRBJ2-1	-	CASRLAGSSYNEQFF	TGCGCCAGCAGACTAGCGGGTAGCTCCTACAATGAGCAGTTCTTC
TRBV7-2	-	TRBJ2-3	many	CASSSSGSSGTQYF	TGTGCCAGCAGCTCGTCCGGGAGCTCGGGTACGCAGTATTTT
TRBV6-6	-	TRBJ1-1	-	CASSYVGQEAFF	TGTGCCAGCAGTTACGTGGGACAAGAAGCTTTCTTT
TRBV5-1	TRBD2	TRBJ2-1	-	CASALAGRADNEQFF	TGCGCCAGCGCCCTAGCGGGAAGGGCGGACAATGAGCAGTTCTTC
TRBV2	TRBD2	TRBJ2-1	-	CATLAGGPYNEQFF	TGTGCCACCCTAGCGGGAGGGCCGTACAATGAGCAGTTCTTC
TRBV20-1	-	TRBJ1-5	-	CSAGGQPQHF	TGCAGTGCCGGCGGTCAGCCCCAGCATTTT
TRBV20-1	-	TRBJ2-2	-	CSARGQPANTGELFF	TGCAGTGCTAGAGGACAGCCTGCGAACACCGGGGAGCTGTTTTTT
TRBV3-1	-	TRBJ2-2	-	CASSQQGVGELFF	TGTGCCAGCAGCCAACAGGGTGTCGGGGAGCTGTTTTTT
TRBV28	-	TRBJ2-1	-	CASSSPSSYNEQFF	TGTGCCAGCAGTTCCCCGAGCTCCTACAATGAGCAGTTCTTC
TRBV20-1	TRBD1	TRBJ2-6	few	CSASTGQGPSGANVLTF	TGCAGTGCTAGCACCGGACAGGGGCCTTCTGGGGCCAACGTCCTGACTTTC
TRBV19	-	TRBJ1-5	-	CASGIQGFNQPQHF	TGTGCCAGTGGCATTCAGGGGTTCAATCAGCCCCAGCATTTT
TRBV12-3/TRBV12-4	-	TRBJ2-5	few	CASSLSGYQETQYF	TGTGCCAGCAGCTTAAGCGGGTACCAAGAGACCCAGTACTTC
TRBV29-1	TRBD1	TRBJ2-2	many	CSGGQGVNTGELFF	TGCAGCGGGGGACAGGGAGTTAACACCGGGGAGCTGTTTTTT
TRBV12-3/TRBV12-4	-	TRBJ1-5	few	CASSHEGDLLRGNQPQHF	TGTGCCAGCAGTCATGAGGGAGACCTCCTTAGGGGCAATCAGCCCCAGCATTTT
TRBV6-6	TRBD1	TRBJ2-1	-	CASSQQGVDEQFF	TGTGCCAGCAGTCAACAGGGGGTGGATGAGCAGTTCTTC
TRBV20-1	-	TRBJ1-1	-	CSAFRSPKNTEAFF	TGCAGTGCTTTTAGGTCCCCCAAGAACACTGAAGCTTTCTTT
TRBV20-1	-	TRBJ2-5	-	CSAPLSGQETQYF	TGCAGTGCTCCCTTATCAGGCCAAGAGACCCAGTACTTC
TRBV12-3/TRBV12-4	-	TRBJ2-3	-	CASSLLYPTDTQYF	TGTGCCAGCAGTTTGCTCTATCCCACAGATACGCAGTATTTT
TRBV12-3/TRBV12-4	-	TRBJ2-1	-	CASSFAEYNEQFF	TGTGCCAGCAGTTTTGCCGAATACAATGAGCAGTTCTTC
TRBV28	-	TRBJ2-6	-	CASSPLSPGRKSGANVLTF	TGTGCCAGCAGTCCCCTGAGCCCGGGTCGGAAGTCTGGGGCCAACGTCCTGACTTTC
TRBV5-1	TRBD1	TRBJ1-1	-	CASSFQGQGTEAFF	TGCGCCAGCAGCTTCCAGGGACAGGGTACTGAAGCTTTCTTT
TRBV28	-	TRBJ1-5	few	CASSRQAFSNQPQHF	TGTGCCAGCAGTCGACAGGCATTTAGCAATCAGCCCCAGCATTTT
TRBV6-1	-	TRBJ1-2	few	CASTTWGGTPYGYTF	TGTGCCAGCACGACCTGGGGGGGGACACCTTATGGCTACACCTTC
TRBV6-2/TRBV6-3	TRBD2	TRBJ2-2	-	CASGNSGVTGELFF	TGTGCCAGCGGGAATAGCGGGGTCACCGGGGAGCTGTTTTTT
TRBV20-1	TRBD1	TRBJ1-2	few	CSAPDRGSGNGYTF	TGCAGTGCTCCCGACAGGGGGTCCGGTAATGGCTACACCTTC
TRBV19	-	TRBJ1-2	few	CASSILRSYGYTF	TGTGCCAGTAGTATATTACGTTCCTATGGCTACACCTTC
TRBV12-3/TRBV12-4	-	TRBJ1-2	-	CASSLAVDGYTF	TGTGCCAGCAGTTTAGCGGTGGATGGCTACACCTTC
TRBV5-4	TRBD1	TRBJ1-5	-	CASSLGGGQAQPQHF	TGTGCCAGCAGCTTGGGAGGGGGCCAAGCGCAGCCCCAGCATTTT
TRBV3-1	-	TRBJ1-1	few	CASSQADSPNTEAFF	TGTGCCAGCAGCCAAGCTGACAGCCCGAACACTGAAGCTTTCTTT
TRBV27	-	TRBJ2-5	few	CASRDRGGRRETQYF	TGTGCCAGCCGGGACCGTGGCGGGCGGAGGGAGACCCAGTACTTC
TRBV20-1	-	TRBJ1-5	few	CSARGQVYQPQHF	TGCAGTGCTAGGGGGCAGGTCTATCAGCCCCAGCATTTT
TRBV6-1	TRBD2	TRBJ2-2	-	CASSRLAGNTGELFF	TGTGCCAGCAGCCGGCTAGCGGGAAACACCGGGGAGCTGTTTTTT
TRBV12-3/TRBV12-4	-	TRBJ1-5	-	CASNRHNSNQPQHF	TGTGCCAGCAACAGACATAATAGCAATCAGCCCCAGCATTTT
TRBV5-1	TRBD2	TRBJ2-1	few	CASSLVVAGGYNEQFF	TGCGCCAGCAGCTTGGTAGTAGCGGGAGGTTACAATGAGCAGTTCTTC
TRBV5-1	-	TRBJ1-2	few	CASSLVGAQGYTF	TGCGCCAGCAGCTTGGTAGGGGCACAAGGCTACACCTTC
TRBV3-1	-	TRBJ2-1	few	CASSQGAGPGGEQFF	TGTGCCAGCAGCCAAGGGGCGGGGCCCGGCGGTGAGCAGTTCTTC
TRBV5-4	TRBD1	TRBJ1-1	-	CASSLALQGAAEAFF	TGTGCCAGCAGCTTGGCCCTACAGGGGGCTGCTGAAGCTTTCTTT
TRBV12-3/TRBV12-4	-	TRBJ2-1	few	CASRPSTGKEQFF	TGTGCCAGCAGACCATCCACGGGTAAGGAGCAGTTCTTC
TRBV6-1	-	TRBJ1-5	few	CASRPYSNQPQHF	TGTGCCAGCAGACCCTATAGCAATCAGCCCCAGCATTTT
TRBV6-2/TRBV6-3	-	TRBJ2-3	few	CASSYRETDTQYF	TGTGCCAGCAGTTACCGGGAAACAGATACGCAGTATTTT
TRBV3-1	-	TRBJ2-1	-	CASSQHSGGNNNEQFF	TGTGCCAGCAGCCAACATTCTGGCGGGAATAACAATGAGCAGTTCTTC
TRBV12-3/TRBV12-4	-	TRBJ2-2	-	CASSLTAAGTGELFF	TGTGCCAGCAGCCTTACGGCTGCGGGAACCGGGGAGCTGTTTTTT
TRBV4-2	TRBD1	TRBJ2-3	many	CASSQDLRVTGGGTDTQYF	TGTGCCAGCAGCCAAGATCTACGAGTCACAGGGGGAGGCACAGATACGCAGTATTTT
TRBV29-1	-	TRBJ2-2	few	CSVGGTFNTGELFF	TGCAGCGTTGGGGGGACCTTCAACACCGGGGAGCTGTTTTTT
TRBV20-1	TRBD1	TRBJ2-3	few	CSALQGSGTDTQYF	TGCAGTGCACTACAGGGGTCCGGCACAGATACGCAGTATTTT
TRBV12-3/TRBV12-4	-	TRBJ1-4	-	CASSLSGAEKLFF	TGTGCCAGCAGTTTATCCGGAGCGGAAAAACTGTTTTTT
TRBV9	-	TRBJ2-2	-	CASSVQGSGELFF	TGTGCCAGCAGCGTACAGGGGTCCGGGGAGCTGTTTTTT
TRBV12-3/TRBV12-4	TRBD2	TRBJ2-3	few	CASISSGATQYF	TGTGCCAGCATCTCTAGCGGTGCTACGCAGTATTTT
TRBV2	TRBD1	TRBJ1-5	-	CASSGTGLSQPQHF	TGTGCCAGCAGTGGGACAGGGCTCAGTCAGCCCCAGCATTTT
TRBV30	TRBD2	TRBJ2-1	-	CAWGTSGRGYNEQFF	TGTGCCTGGGGGACTAGCGGTAGAGGCTACAATGAGCAGTTCTTC
TRBV24-1	TRBD1	TRBJ2-1	few	CATSGTGTGLGHEQFF	TGTGCCACCAGTGGTACCGGGACAGGGCTAGGTCATGAGCAGTTCTTC